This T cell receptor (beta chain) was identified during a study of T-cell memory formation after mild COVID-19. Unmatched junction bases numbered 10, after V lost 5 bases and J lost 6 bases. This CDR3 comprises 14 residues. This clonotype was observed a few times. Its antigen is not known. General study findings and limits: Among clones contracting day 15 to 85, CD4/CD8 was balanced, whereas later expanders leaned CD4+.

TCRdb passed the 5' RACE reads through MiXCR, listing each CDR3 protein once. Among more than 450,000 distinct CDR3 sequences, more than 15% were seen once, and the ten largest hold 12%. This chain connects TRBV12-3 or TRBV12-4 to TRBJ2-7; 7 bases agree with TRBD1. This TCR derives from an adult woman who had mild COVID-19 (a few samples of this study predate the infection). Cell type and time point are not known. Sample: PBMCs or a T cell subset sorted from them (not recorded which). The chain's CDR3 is CASSLRTGSPEQYF. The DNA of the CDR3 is TGTGCCAGCAGTCTTCGGACAGGTTCGCCCGAGCAGTACTTC.